Listed here are 24 T cell receptor beta chains from one sample, sequenced in a study of blood T cell repertoires in COVID-19. Method: immunoSEQ multiplex PCR; TCRdb's copy keeps in-frame clones and lacks some. The sample holds roughly 80,000 clones, over 75% seen once. The sequenced sample was peripheral blood. The receptors originated from a man older than 75 with acute or convalescent COVID-19.

In its sample, this clone was seen once. This chain uses TRBV27 with TRBJ1-1, with TRBD1 matching over 7 bases. The germline V gene has CDR1 MNHEY and CDR2 SMNVEV (reference sequence). V dropped 6 bases and J dropped 4; count of bases not matched to a gene: 5. The CDR3 has 13 residues. CDR3 in DNA: TGTGCCAGCAGCCTTACAGGGGCCACTGAAGCTTTCTTT. Translating it yields CASSLTGATEAFF.

The J gene is TRBJ2-1, the V gene TRBV19; no firm D call. The CDR3 runs to 13 residues. V was shortened by 5 bases and J by 1 base, with 6 bases between the two germline ends. Germline V gene sequence: CDR1 LNHDA, CDR2 SQIVND (reference sequence). Here the CDR3 DNA reads TGTGCCAGTAGTGAACTTTCCTACAATGAGCAGTTCTTC. Translation gives CASSELSYNEQFF.

This rearrangement joins TRBV19 to TRBJ2-2, with TRBD2 matching over 8 bases. CDR1 and CDR2 from the germline V gene are LNHDA and SQIVND (reference sequence). The CDR3 extends over 17 amino acids. The V segment lost 4 bases and the J segment 4 bases; nucleotides outside the gene matches: 11. The CDR3 DNA is TGTGCCAGTAGTACCACCCCCGGGGGGGCCCCCACCGGGGAGCTGTTTTTT. Amino acids: CASSTTPGGAPTGELFF. The entire variable domain, with the rest obtained from reference TRBV19 and TRBJ2-2, is as follows: DGGITQSPKYLFRKEGQNVTLSCEQNLNHDAMYWYRQDPGQGLRLIYYSQIVNDFQKGDIAEGYSVSREKKESFPLTVTSAQKNPTAFYLCASSTTPGGAPTGELFFGEGSRLTVL.

J is TRBJ2-3 and V is TRBV12-3 or TRBV12-4; D is unclear. This CDR3 has 13 residues. Trimming removed 6 bases from V and 0 bases from J, with 7 bases in between. CDR3 amino acids: CASRLPSTDTQYF. As DNA, the CDR3 is TGTGCCAGCAGACTCCCTAGCACAGATACGCAGTATTTT.

The CDR3 DNA reads as TGTGCCAGCAGCTTGACCGCGGGGCGGAGCACAGATACGCAGTATTTT. Protein sequence: CASSLTAGRSTDTQYF. This sequence joins TRBV5-4 and TRBJ2-3; TRBD2 is a possible D gene (6 bases). This CDR3 contains 16 residues. V was pared by 1 base and J by 0 bases, with 12 bases between. CDR1 is SGHNT and CDR2 is YYREEE in the germline V gene (reference sequence).

This rearrangement joins TRBV5-5 to TRBJ2-7, with TRBD1 as a possible D gene (6 bases). The germline gives CDR1 SGHKS, CDR2 YYEKEE (reference sequence). The length of the CDR3 is 12 residues. The V gene lost 4 bases and the J gene lost 6 bases, with 11 bases spanning the gap. The CDR3 sequence is CASSQDRGEQYF. The CDR3 DNA follows: TGTGCCAGCAGCCAGGACAGAGGCGAGCAGTACTTC.

A single count supports this clone. This sequence joins TRBV29-1 and TRBJ2-3; 8 positions agree with TRBD2. CDR1 and CDR2 from the germline V gene are SQVTM and ANQGSEA. Losses at the gene ends were 0 bases for V and 2 bases for J; bases not matched to a gene: 10. The CDR3 totals 17 residues. CDR3 sequence (DNA): TGCAGCGTTGAAGATCGGGGGCAGCGGGGGCCCACAGATACGCAGTATTTT. It codes for CSVEDRGQRGPTDTQYF.

This clone was picked up one time. The chain links TRBV6-6 to TRBJ2-2, with D tentatively TRBD1 (5 bases). This CDR3 is built from 16 residues. V was trimmed by 5 bases and J by 7 bases, leaving 20 bases between them. Germline V gene lookup returns CDR1 MNHNY and CDR2 SVGAGI (reference sequence). The CDR3 here is CASSPSRTYRHGELFF. CDR3 nucleotides: TGTGCCAGCAGTCCCTCTCGGACATACCGTCACGGGGAGCTGTTTTTT.

J is TRBJ2-6 and V is TRBV7-6, with 7 bases fitting TRBD1. The germline gives CDR1 SGHVS, CDR2 FNYEAQ. J was trimmed by 0 bases and V by 0 bases; bases with no gene match: 5. This CDR3 spans 18 amino acids. The CDR3 DNA follows: TGTGCCAGCAGCTTAGCCCCGACAGGGTCCTCTGGGGCCAACGTCCTGACTTTC. Amino acids: CASSLAPTGSSGANVLTF. The whole variable domain, remainder taken from reference TRBV7-6 and TRBJ2-6, is GAGVSQSPRYKVTKRGQDVALRCDPISGHVSLYWYRQALGQGPEFLTYFNYEAQQDKSGLPNDRFSAERPEGSISTLTIQRTEQRDSAMYRCASSLAPTGSSGANVLTFGAGSRLTVL.

The chain uses TRBV30 and TRBJ2-4, with 13 bases aligning to TRBD2. There are 14 residues in the CDR3. The junction had 2 bases not matched to a gene; V was cut back by 3 bases and J by 6 bases. Per the germline V gene, CDR1 is GTSNPN and CDR2 is SVGIG (reference sequence). The CDR3 here is CAWRLAGGTNIQYF. CDR3 sequence (DNA): TGTGCCTGGAGACTAGCGGGGGGGACAAACATTCAGTACTTC.

V is TRBV10-3 and J is TRBJ1-1; weak D call: TRBD1 (5 bases). Germline assignment: CDR1 ENHRY and CDR2 SYGVKD. Trimming cost V 3 bases and J 7 bases, with 15 bases left between them. CDR3 length: 14 amino acids. CDR3 region: CAISDQTRTREAFF. CDR3 in DNA: TGTGCCATCAGTGATCAGACCAGGACACGTGAAGCTTTCTTT.

This clone was seen only a few times. V gene TRBV7-9 combines with J gene TRBJ1-5; D unclear. V shed 5 bases and J shed 5 bases, with 7 bases lying between them. This CDR3 is 12 amino acids long. Germline V CDR1 and CDR2: SEHNR, FQNEAQ (reference sequence). In DNA form, the CDR3 reads TGTGCCAGCAGCCGAGGTGATCAGCCCCAGCATTTT. Its translation is CASSRGDQPQHF.

This chain uses TRBV2 with TRBJ2-1, with 12 positions matching TRBD2. The CDR3 is made up of 13 amino acids. The V and J ends lost 9 bases and 9 bases, in that order; junction bases with no gene match: 6. Germline lookup yields CDR1 SNHLY and CDR2 FYNNEI. The CDR3 DNA sequence: TGTGCCAGGAGACTAGCGGGGGTCATTGAGCAGTTCTTC. Amino acids: CARRLAGVIEQFF. The variable domain in full, with the rest retrieved from reference TRBV2 and TRBJ2-1, is EPEVTQTPSHQVTQMGQEVILRCVPISNHLYFYWYRQILGQKVEFLVSFYNNEISEKSEIFDDQFSVERPDGSNFTLKIRSTKLEDSAMYFCARRLAGVIEQFFGPGTRLTVL.

This clone occurred once. This chain links TRBV4-1 with TRBJ1-5; 8 positions agree with TRBD1. Germline values: CDR1 MGHRA, CDR2 YSYEKL. This CDR3 region has 18 residues. V shed 2 bases, J shed 0 bases, and the junction held 9 bases outside the gene matches. CDR3 in amino acids: CASSQPSQGDNSNQPQHF. The DNA for the CDR3 is TGCGCCAGCAGCCAACCATCACAGGGGGACAATAGCAATCAGCCCCAGCATTTT.

V usage is TRBV6-1 and J usage is TRBJ1-2; no definite D call. This CDR3 comprises 12 residues. CDR1 and CDR2 (germline): MNHNS, SASEGT. Trimming removed 0 bases at V and 4 bases at J, with 3 bases between. The DNA of the CDR3 is TGTGCCAGCAGTGAAGCCGTCTATGGCTACACCTTC. Protein sequence: CASSEAVYGYTF.

This chain links TRBV7-2 with TRBJ1-5; the match to TRBD1 covers 7 bases. Germline V lookup: CDR1 SGHTA, CDR2 FQGNSA. Losses at the gene ends were 3 bases for V and 6 bases for J; bases not matched to a gene: 8. There are 15 residues in the CDR3. The CDR3 DNA reads TGTGCCAGCAGCTTGACGACAGGGATTGGTCAGCCCCAGCATTTT. This codes for CASSLTTGIGQPQHF.

The rearrangement links TRBV5-5 to TRBJ2-7; maybe TRBD1 (6 bases). Per the germline V gene, CDR1 is SGHKS and CDR2 is YYEKEE (reference sequence). The CDR3 has 14 residues. V dropped 0 bases and J dropped 3 bases, with 10 bases sitting between them. CDR3 loop: CASSLGTGYYEQYF. The CDR3 coding sequence is TGTGCCAGCAGCTTGGGCACAGGGTACTACGAGCAGTACTTC.

The rearrangement links TRBV7-3 to TRBJ1-5; 7 positions agree with TRBD1. There are 13 residues in the CDR3. With V trimmed by 5 bases and J by 7 bases, 5 bases remained unmatched. Germline V lookup: CDR1 SGHTA, CDR2 FQGTGA. CDR3 in DNA: TGTGCCAGCAGCCCCGACAGGGCACAGCCCCAGCATTTT. Its protein is CASSPDRAQPQHF. Full variable domain (remainder filled in from reference TRBV7-3 and TRBJ1-5): GAGVSQTPSNKVTEKGKYVELRCDPISGHTALYWYRQSLGQGPEFLIYFQGTGAADDSGLPNDRFFAVRPEGSVSTLKIQRTERGDSAVYLCASSPDRAQPQHFGDGTRLSIL.

V and J are TRBV19 and TRBJ2-7; TRBD1 matches at 7 bases. CDR1 LNHDA and CDR2 SQIVND come from the germline V gene (reference sequence). CDR3 length: 15 amino acids. V trimming: 3 bases; J trimming: 4 bases; junction bases outside the gene matches: 9. CDR3 in amino acids: CASSIQGGEWYEQYF. In DNA form, the CDR3 reads TGTGCCAGTAGTATCCAAGGGGGCGAATGGTACGAGCAGTACTTC.

In its sample, this clone was seen a few times. The rearrangement joins TRBV7-9 to TRBJ2-1, with a weak D call TRBD2 (5 bases). V was cut by 5 bases and J by 0 bases, with 14 bases left in between. CDR1 and CDR2 (germline): SEHNR, FQNEAQ (reference sequence). The CDR3 spans 16 residues. The CDR3, as DNA: TGTGCCAGCAGCCCAATGACCGAGGGCTCCTACAATGAGCAGTTCTTC. Amino acid sequence: CASSPMTEGSYNEQFF.

This CDR3 is CASSRTGLQTQYF. In DNA form, the CDR3 reads TGTGCCAGCAGTAGAACAGGTTTGCAGACCCAGTACTTC. V is TRBV6-1 and J is TRBJ2-5, with D tentatively TRBD1 (5 bases). Germline V gene lookup returns CDR1 MNHNS and CDR2 SASEGT. This CDR3 has 13 residues. Trimming shortened V by 5 bases and J by 6 bases, and 13 bases separated the two germline ends.

The V gene is TRBV30, the J gene TRBJ2-7; 8 bases are shared with TRBD2. J lost 7 bases, V lost 5 bases, and 7 bases had no gene match. The CDR3 is 12 residues long. The germline V gene encodes CDR1 GTSNPN and CDR2 SVGIG (reference sequence). The DNA for the CDR3 is TGTGCCTGGCGTGGGACTAGTAATGAGCAGTACTTC. As protein: CAWRGTSNEQYF.

The chain employs TRBV11-2 and TRBJ1-4, with 7 bases lining up with TRBD1. The CDR3 has 13 amino acids. The junction had 1 base not matched to a gene; V was cut back by 5 bases and J by 4 bases. CDR1 is SGHAT and CDR2 is FQNNGV in the germline V gene. The CDR3 loop reads CASSRDSNEKLFF. The CDR3 nucleotides read TGTGCCAGCAGCCGGGACAGTAATGAAAAACTGTTTTTT.

V is TRBV19 and J is TRBJ1-1; 9 bases fit TRBD1. CDR1 LNHDA and CDR2 SQIVND come from the germline V gene (reference sequence). This CDR3 spans 15 amino acids. J gave up 3 bases and V 4 bases, and 6 bases lay outside the gene matches. The CDR3 sequence is CASSTYRDRDTEAFF. The CDR3 region has the DNA TGTGCCAGTAGTACGTACCGGGACAGGGACACTGAAGCTTTCTTT.